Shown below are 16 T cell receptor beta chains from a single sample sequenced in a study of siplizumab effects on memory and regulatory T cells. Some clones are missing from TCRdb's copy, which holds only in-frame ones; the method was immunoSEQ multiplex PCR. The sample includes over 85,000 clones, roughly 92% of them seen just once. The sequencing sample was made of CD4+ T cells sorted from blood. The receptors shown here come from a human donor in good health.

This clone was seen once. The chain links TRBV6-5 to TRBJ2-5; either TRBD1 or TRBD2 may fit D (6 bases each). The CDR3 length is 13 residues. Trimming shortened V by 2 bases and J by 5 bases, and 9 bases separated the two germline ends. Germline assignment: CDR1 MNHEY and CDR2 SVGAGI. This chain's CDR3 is CASSYRGRETQYF. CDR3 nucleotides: TGTGCCAGCAGTTACAGGGGGAGGGAGACCCAGTACTTC.

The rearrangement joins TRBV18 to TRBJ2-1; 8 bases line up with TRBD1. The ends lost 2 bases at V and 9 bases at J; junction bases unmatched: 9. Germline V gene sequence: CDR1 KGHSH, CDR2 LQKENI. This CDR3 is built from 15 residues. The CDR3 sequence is CASSPRDRGRSEQFF. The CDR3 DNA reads TGTGCCAGCTCACCAAGAGACAGGGGAAGGAGTGAGCAGTTCTTC.

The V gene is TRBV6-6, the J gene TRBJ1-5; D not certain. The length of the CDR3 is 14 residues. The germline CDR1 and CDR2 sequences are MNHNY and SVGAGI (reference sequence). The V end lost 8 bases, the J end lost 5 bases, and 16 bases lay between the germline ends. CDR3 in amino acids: CASLQAPPDQPQHF. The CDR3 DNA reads TGTGCCAGCCTCCAGGCACCGCCAGATCAGCCCCAGCATTTT.

The DNA of the CDR3 is TGTGCCATCAGTGAGCCAAACTCACGGGATACGCAGTATTTT. This codes for CAISEPNSRDTQYF. The gene calls are TRBV10-3 and TRBJ2-3; D gene unclear. The CDR3 sequence is 14 residues long. Germline V lookup: CDR1 ENHRY, CDR2 SYGVKD. V was shortened by 2 bases and J by 6 bases, with 12 bases between the two germline ends.

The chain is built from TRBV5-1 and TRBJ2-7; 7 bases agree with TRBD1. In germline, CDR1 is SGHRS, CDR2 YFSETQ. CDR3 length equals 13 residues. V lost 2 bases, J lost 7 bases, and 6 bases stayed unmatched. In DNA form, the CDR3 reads TGCGCCAGCAGCTTTGACAGGGACGGGGAGCAGTACTTC. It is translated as CASSFDRDGEQYF.

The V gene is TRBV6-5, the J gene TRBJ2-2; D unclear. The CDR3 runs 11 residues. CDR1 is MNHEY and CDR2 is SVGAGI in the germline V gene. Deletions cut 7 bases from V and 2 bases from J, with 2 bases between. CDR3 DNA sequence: TGTGCCAGCACTAACACCGGGGAGCTGTTTTTT. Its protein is CASTNTGELFF.

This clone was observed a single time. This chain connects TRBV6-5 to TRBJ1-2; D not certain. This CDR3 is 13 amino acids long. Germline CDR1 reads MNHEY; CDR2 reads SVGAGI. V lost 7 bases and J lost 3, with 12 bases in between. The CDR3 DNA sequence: TGTGCCAGCACCCTGGACCCGGACTATGGCTACACCTTC. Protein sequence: CASTLDPDYGYTF.

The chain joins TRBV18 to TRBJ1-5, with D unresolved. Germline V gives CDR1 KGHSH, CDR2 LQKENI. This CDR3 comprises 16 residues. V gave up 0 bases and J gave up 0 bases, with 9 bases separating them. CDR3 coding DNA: TGTGCCAGCTCACCACCTGGAGGTTATAGCAATCAGCCCCAGCATTTT. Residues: CASSPPGGYSNQPQHF.

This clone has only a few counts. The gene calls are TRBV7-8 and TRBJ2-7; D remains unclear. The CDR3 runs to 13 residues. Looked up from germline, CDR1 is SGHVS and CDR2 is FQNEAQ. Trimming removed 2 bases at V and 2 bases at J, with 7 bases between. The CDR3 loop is CASSLSRTYEQYF. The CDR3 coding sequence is TGTGCCAGCAGCTTAAGTAGAACCTACGAGCAGTACTTC.

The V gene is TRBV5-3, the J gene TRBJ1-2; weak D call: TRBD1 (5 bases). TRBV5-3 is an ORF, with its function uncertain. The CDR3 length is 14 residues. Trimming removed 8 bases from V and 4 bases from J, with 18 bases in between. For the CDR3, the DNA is TGTGCCAGCTCGACAGCAACAGCCCTCTATGGCTACACCTTC. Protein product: CASSTATALYGYTF.

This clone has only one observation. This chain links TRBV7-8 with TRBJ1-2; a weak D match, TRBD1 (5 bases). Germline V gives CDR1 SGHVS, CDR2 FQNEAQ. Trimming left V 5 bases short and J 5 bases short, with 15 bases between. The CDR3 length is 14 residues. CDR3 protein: CASSPDLGVYGYTF. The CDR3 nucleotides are TGTGCCAGCAGCCCAGACTTGGGGGTTTATGGCTACACCTTC.

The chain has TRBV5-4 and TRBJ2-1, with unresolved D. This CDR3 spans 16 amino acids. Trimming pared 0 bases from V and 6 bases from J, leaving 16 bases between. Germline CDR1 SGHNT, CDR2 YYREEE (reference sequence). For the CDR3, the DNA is TGTGCCAGCAGCTTGGGGGGTCGGTCTGGTTCCAATGAGCAGTTCTTC. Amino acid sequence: CASSLGGRSGSNEQFF.

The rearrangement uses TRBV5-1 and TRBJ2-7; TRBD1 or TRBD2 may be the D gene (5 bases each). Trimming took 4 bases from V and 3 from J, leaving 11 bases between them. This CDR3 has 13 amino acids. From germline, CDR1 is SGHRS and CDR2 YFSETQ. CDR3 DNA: TGCGCCAGCAGCCAGGGACCGGTCTACGAGCAGTACTTC. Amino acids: CASSQGPVYEQYF.

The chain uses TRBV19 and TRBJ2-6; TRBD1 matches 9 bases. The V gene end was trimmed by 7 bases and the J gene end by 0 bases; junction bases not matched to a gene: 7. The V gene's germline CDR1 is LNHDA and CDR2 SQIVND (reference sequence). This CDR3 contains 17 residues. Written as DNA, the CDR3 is TGTGCCAGTACTTCTGACAGGGGGAGCTCTGGGGCCAACGTCCTGACTTTC. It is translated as CASTSDRGSSGANVLTF. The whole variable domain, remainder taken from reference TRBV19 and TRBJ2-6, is DGGITQSPKYLFRKEGQNVTLSCEQNLNHDAMYWYRQDPGQGLRLIYYSQIVNDFQKGDIAEGYSVSREKKESFPLTVTSAQKNPTAFYLCASTSDRGSSGANVLTFGAGSRLTVL.

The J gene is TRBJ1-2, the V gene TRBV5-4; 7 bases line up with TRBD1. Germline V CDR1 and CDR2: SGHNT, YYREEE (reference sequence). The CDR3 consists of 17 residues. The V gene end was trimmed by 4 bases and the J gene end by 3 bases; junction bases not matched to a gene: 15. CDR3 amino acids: CASSGTGTDFAYYGYTF. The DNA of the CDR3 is TGTGCCAGCAGCGGAACCGGGACAGACTTCGCGTACTATGGCTACACCTTC.

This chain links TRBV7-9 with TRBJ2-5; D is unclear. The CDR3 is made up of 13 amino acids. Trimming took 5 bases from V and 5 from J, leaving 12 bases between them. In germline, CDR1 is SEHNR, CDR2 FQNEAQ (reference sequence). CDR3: CASSQSWFETQYF. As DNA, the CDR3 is TGTGCCAGCAGCCAGAGTTGGTTCGAGACCCAGTACTTC.